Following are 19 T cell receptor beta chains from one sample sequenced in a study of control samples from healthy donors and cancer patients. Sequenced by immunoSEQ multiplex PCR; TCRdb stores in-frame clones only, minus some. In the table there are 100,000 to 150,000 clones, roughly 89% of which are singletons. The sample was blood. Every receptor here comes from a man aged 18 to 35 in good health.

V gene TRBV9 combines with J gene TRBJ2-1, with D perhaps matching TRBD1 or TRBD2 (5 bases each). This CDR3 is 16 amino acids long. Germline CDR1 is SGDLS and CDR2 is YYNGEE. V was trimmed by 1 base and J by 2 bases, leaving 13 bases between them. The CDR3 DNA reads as TGTGCCAGCAGCGTATCCCGAAGGGGAGCCTACAATGAGCAGTTCTTC. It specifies CASSVSRRGAYNEQFF.

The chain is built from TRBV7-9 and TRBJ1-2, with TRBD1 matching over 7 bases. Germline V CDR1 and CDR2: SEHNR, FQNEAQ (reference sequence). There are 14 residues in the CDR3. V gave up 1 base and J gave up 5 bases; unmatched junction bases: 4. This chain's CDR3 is CASSLGDSGYGYTF. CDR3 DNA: TGTGCCAGCAGCTTAGGGGACAGCGGATATGGCTACACCTTC.

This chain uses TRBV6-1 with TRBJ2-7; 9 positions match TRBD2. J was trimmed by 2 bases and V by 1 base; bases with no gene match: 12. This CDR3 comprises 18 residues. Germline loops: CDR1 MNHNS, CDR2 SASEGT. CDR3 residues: CASSEVLPSGGRPYEQYF. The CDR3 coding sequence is TGTGCCAGCAGTGAAGTCCTACCGAGCGGGGGGCGCCCCTACGAGCAGTACTTC.

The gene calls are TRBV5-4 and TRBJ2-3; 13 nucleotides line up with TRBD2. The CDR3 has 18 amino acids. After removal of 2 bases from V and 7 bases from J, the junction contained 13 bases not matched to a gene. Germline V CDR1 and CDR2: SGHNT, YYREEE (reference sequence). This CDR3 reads CASSFPPLAGGRRNTQYF. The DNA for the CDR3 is TGTGCCAGCAGCTTTCCCCCACTAGCGGGGGGGCGGAGGAATACGCAGTATTTT.

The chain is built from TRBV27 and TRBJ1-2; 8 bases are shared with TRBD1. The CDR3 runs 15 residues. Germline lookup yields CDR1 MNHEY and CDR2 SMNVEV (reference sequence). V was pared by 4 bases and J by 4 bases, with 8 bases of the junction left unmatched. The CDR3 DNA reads TGTGCCAGCAGTTCCCCGCTGACAGGGGCCTATGGCTACACCTTC. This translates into CASSSPLTGAYGYTF.

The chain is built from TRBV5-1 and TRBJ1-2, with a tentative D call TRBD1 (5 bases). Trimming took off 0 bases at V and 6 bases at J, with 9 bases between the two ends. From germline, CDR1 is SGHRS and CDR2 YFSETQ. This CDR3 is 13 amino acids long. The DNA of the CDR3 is TGCGCCAGCAGCTTGGGACCAGGGAATGGCTACACCTTC. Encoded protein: CASSLGPGNGYTF.

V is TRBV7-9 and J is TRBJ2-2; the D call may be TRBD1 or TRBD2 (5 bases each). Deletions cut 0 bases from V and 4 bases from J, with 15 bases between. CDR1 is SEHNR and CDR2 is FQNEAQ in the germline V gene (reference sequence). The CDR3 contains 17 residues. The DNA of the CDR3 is TGTGCCAGCAGCTTAGCGTGGGGCGCTGGGAGCACCGGGGAGCTGTTTTTT. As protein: CASSLAWGAGSTGELFF.

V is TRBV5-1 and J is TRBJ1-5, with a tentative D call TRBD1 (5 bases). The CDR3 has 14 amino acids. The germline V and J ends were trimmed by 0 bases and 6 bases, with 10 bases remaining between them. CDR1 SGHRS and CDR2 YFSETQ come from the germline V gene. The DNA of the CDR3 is TGCGCCAGCAGCTTGGAGGGGATGGGTCAGCCCCAGCATTTT. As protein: CASSLEGMGQPQHF.

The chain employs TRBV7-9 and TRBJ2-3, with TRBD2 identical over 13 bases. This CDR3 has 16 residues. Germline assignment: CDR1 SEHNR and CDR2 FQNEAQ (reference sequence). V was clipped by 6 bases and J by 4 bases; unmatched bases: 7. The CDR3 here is CASRPGLAGAPDTQYF. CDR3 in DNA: TGTGCCAGCAGACCCGGACTAGCGGGGGCCCCAGATACGCAGTATTTT.

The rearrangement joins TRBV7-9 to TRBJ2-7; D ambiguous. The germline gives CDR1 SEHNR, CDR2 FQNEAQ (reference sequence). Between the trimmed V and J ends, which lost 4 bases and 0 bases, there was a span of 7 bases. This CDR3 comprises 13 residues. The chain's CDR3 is CASSSGSSYEQYF. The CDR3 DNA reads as TGTGCCAGCAGCTCCGGAAGCTCCTACGAGCAGTACTTC.

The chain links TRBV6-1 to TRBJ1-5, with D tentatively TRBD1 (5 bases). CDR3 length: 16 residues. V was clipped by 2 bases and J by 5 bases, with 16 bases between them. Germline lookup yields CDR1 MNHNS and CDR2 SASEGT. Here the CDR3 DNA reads TGTGCCAGCAGTGAAATCCCCGGGGGAGATTATCAGCCCCAGCATTTT. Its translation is CASSEIPGGDYQPQHF.

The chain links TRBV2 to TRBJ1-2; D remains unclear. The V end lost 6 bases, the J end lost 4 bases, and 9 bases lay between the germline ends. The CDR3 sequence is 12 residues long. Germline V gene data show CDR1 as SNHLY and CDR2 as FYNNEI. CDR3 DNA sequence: TGTGCCAGCAGGCCGCAGGTCTATGGCTACACCTTC. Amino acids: CASRPQVYGYTF.

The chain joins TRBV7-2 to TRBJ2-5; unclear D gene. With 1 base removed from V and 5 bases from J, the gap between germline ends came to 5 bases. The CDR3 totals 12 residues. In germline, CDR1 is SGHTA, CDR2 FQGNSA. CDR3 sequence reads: CASSLVRETQYF. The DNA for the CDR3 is TGTGCCAGCAGCTTAGTGCGTGAGACCCAGTACTTC.

CDR3 nucleotide sequence: TGTGCCACCAGCAGAGAGTATCCGACCACAACTAATGAAAAACTGTTTTTT. This encodes CATSREYPTTTNEKLFF. The chain employs TRBV15 and TRBJ1-4; D uncertain. Germline V gives CDR1 LNHNV, CDR2 YYDKDF (reference sequence). Trimming shortened V by 0 bases and J by 0 bases, and 11 bases separated the two germline ends. This CDR3 spans 17 amino acids.

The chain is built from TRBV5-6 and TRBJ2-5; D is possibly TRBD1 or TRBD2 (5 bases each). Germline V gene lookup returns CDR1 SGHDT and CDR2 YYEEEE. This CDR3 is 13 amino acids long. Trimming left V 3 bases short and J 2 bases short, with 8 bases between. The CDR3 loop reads CASSWGRQETQYF. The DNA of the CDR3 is TGTGCCAGCAGCTGGGGACGGCAAGAGACCCAGTACTTC.

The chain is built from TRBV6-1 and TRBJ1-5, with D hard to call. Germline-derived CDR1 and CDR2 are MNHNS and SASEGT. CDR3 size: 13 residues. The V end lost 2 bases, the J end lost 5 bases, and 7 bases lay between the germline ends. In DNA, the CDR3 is TGTGCCAGCAGTGAATATCGCGATCAGCCCCAGCATTTT. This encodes CASSEYRDQPQHF.

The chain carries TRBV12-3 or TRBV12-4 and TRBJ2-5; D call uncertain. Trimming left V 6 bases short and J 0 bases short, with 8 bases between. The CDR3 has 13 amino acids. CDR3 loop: CASSHTHQETQYF. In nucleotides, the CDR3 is TGTGCCAGCAGCCACACCCACCAAGAGACCCAGTACTTC.

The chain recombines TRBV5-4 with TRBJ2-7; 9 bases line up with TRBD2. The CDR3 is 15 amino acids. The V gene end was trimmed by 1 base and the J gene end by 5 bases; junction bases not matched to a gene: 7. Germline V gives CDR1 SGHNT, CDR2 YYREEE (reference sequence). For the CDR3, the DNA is TGTGCCAGCAGCTTGAGGCTAGCGGGGAACCACGAGCAGTACTTC. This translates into CASSLRLAGNHEQYF.

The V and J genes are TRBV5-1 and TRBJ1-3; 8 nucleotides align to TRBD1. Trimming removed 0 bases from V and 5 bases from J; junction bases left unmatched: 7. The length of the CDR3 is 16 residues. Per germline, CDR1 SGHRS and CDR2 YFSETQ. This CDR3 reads CASSLDTDRVRNTIYF. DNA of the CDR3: TGCGCCAGCAGCTTGGATACGGACAGGGTCAGAAACACCATATATTTT.